This T cell receptor beta chain stems from a study of cytomegalovirus exposure and HLA in healthy donors. Study outcomes and limitations: A list of 150 or so TCR beta chains associated with cytomegalovirus was given. It was reportedly the case that the classifier diagnosed cytomegalovirus status with high specificity and sensitivity. Most of the CMV-associated TCR beta chains (in a later analysis) appeared to be HLA-restricted.

With regard to this clone: What it recognizes is unknown.

The study ran its PCR with 60 Vbeta and 13 Jbeta primers. Here immunoSEQ multiplex PCR was the method, and the copy in TCRdb shows in-frame clones only, minus some. The sample has around 130,000 clones; 50% to 80% are singletons. This CDR3 is 17 amino acids long. Germline loops: CDR1 SGHNT, CDR2 YYREEE (reference sequence). Trimming at V came to 0 bases and at J to 2 bases, leaving 6 bases not matched to a gene. This TCR was sampled from a woman between 40 and 55 years old in good health and CMV-seropositive. Material: PBMCs. The V and J genes are TRBV5-4 and TRBJ2-3, with TRBD2 identical over 10 bases. The DNA for the CDR3 is TGTGCCAGCAGCTTGGTTTTAGCGGGGGGTGACACAGATACGCAGTATTTT. It yields the protein CASSLVLAGGDTDTQYF.